This record looks at one TCR beta chain sequence and its context. The data originate from a study of control samples from healthy donors and cancer patients. The repertoire was sequenced with immunoSEQ multiplex PCR; TCRdb's copy has only in-frame clones and lacks some. The sample contains 170,000 or so clones, about 93% of which appear only once. The TCR comes from a young man in good health. The material sequenced was blood.

The CDR3 DNA follows: TGTGCCAGCAGTGTGGCGGGGGGGCTCAGTGAGCAGTTCTTC. Residues: CASSVAGGLSEQFF. The chain is built from TRBV6-4 and TRBJ2-1; 9 bases align to TRBD2. Trimming cost V 4 bases and J 9 bases; bases outside gene matches: 7. Germline CDR1 is MRHNA and CDR2 is SNTAGT. The CDR3 loop spans 14 amino acids.